Shown below are 8 T cell receptor beta chains from a single sample sequenced in a study of Graves' ophthalmopathy and Graves' hyperthyroidism. The authors amplified TCR beta CDR3 regions, and they did so from RNA transcripts for repertoire sequencing. Amplification began with first-round RT-PCR using HTBI primers, then second-round multiplex PCR was performed. Each CDR3 protein is one row after TCRdb ran MiXCR on the multiplex PCR reads. The sample consists of under 800,000 distinct CDR3 sequences, 22% of them appearing once. Sequenced material: peripheral blood. The receptors derive from a woman aged 18 to 35 with stable Graves' hyperthyroidism. Some clones in this sample may be carry-over from other donors' samples.

This clonotype was seen ten or more times. The chain combines TRBV7-2 with TRBJ2-5; D is undetermined. Trimming removed 0 bases from V and 5 bases from J, with 7 bases in between. The CDR3 is 13 amino acids. Germline assignment: CDR1 SGHTA and CDR2 FQGNSA. DNA of the CDR3: TGTGCCAGCAGCTTAGCTTTCGGGGAGACCCAGTACTTC. Translated, it gives CASSLAFGETQYF.

About this clonotype itself: A much larger clone is a single base away; this may be a read error. This chain uses TRBV20-1 with TRBJ2-4, with a tentative D call TRBD1 (5 bases). The CDR3 contains 14 residues. V shed 0 bases and J shed 6 bases, with 12 bases lying between them. Germline V CDR1 and CDR2: DFQATT, SNEGSKA (reference sequence). The CDR3 DNA reads as TGCAGTGCTAGAGAAAGAGGACATAGAAACATTCAGTACTTC. Translation: CSARERGHRNIQYF.

This clonotype occurred many times. This chain uses TRBV12-3 or TRBV12-4 with TRBJ2-4; TRBD2 is a possible D gene (5 bases). The CDR3 runs 14 residues. Trimming pared 7 bases from V and 1 base from J, leaving 11 bases between. The CDR3 here is CASTPGNAKNIQYF. The CDR3 DNA sequence: TGTGCCAGCACCCCCGGGAACGCCAAAAACATTCAGTACTTC.

This clonotype was recorded a few times. This chain connects TRBV30 to TRBJ2-2; tentative D call: TRBD1 (5 bases). The CDR3 contains 12 residues. Germline-derived CDR1 and CDR2 are GTSNPN and SVGIG (reference sequence). Trimming shortened V by 1 base and J by 8 bases, and 8 bases separated the two germline ends. The CDR3 DNA is TGTGCCTGGAGTGAAGGGGTTGGGGAGCTGTTTTTT. Translating gives CAWSEGVGELFF.

This clonotype has at least ten counts. This CDR3 is CASSLIAGEGTQYF. The DNA of the CDR3 is TGTGCCAGCAGTTTGATAGCGGGAGAAGGGACCCAGTACTTC. The chain joins TRBV28 to TRBJ2-5, with 9 bases identical to TRBD2. This CDR3 is built from 14 residues. Per germline, CDR1 MDHEN and CDR2 SYDVKM. Trimming cost V 3 bases and J 7 bases; bases outside gene matches: 6.

In its sample, this clonotype was seen many times. The gene calls are TRBV6-2 or TRBV6-3 and TRBJ1-2; TRBD1 aligns across 7 bases. The ends lost 2 bases at V and 5 bases at J; junction bases unmatched: 17. Germline CDR1 reads MNHEY; CDR2 reads SVGEGT. The CDR3 length is 18 residues. The CDR3 loop is CASSYRPGQRGGSYGYTF. CDR3 nucleotides: TGTGCCAGCAGTTACCGACCGGGACAGCGAGGGGGGAGTTATGGCTACACCTTC.

Many counts were recorded for this clonotype. A read error is possible here, since a much larger clone lies one base away. The missing conserved phenylalanine or tryptophan at the end of this CDR3 makes a read error likely. This chain joins TRBV20-1 and TRBJ2-5; a weak D match, TRBD2 (5 bases). The CDR3 spans 14 residues. Per the germline V gene, CDR1 is DFQATT and CDR2 is SNEGSKA (reference sequence). V lost 3 bases and J 1 base, leaving 12 bases between the germline ends. CDR3 nucleotide sequence: TGCAGTGCTAGGGCGACTAAGGTCCAAGAGACCCAGTACCTC. Its translation is CSARATKVQETQYL.

The chain employs TRBV4-2 and TRBJ1-1; D might be TRBD1 (5 bases). Germline CDR1 reads LGHNA; CDR2 reads YNFKEQ. This CDR3 spans 14 amino acids. The germline V and J ends were trimmed by 1 base and 7 bases, with 13 bases remaining between them. The CDR3 region is CASSQGGGTDEAFF. CDR3 in DNA: TGTGCCAGCAGCCAAGGCGGAGGGACGGATGAAGCTTTCTTT.